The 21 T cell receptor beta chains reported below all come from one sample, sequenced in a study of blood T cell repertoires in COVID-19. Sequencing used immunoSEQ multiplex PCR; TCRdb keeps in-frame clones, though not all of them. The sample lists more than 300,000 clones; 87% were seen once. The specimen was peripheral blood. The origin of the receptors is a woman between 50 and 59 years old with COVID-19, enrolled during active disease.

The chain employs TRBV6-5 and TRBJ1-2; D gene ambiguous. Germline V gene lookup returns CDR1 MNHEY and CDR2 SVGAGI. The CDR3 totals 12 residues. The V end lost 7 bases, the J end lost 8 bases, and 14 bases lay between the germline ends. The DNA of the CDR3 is TGTGCCAGCAAGAGGGAGCTGGGGGGCTACACCTTC. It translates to CASKRELGGYTF.

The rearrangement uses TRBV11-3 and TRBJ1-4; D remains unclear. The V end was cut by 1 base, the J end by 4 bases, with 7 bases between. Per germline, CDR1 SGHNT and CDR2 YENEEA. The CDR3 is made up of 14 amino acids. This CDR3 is CASSLGGNNEKLFF. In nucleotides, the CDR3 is TGTGCCAGCAGCTTAGGTGGCAATAATGAAAAACTGTTTTTT.

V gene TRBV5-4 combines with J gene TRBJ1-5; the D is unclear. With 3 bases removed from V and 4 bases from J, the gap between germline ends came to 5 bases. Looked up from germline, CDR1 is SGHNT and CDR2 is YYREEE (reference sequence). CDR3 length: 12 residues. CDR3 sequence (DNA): TGTGCCAGCAGCTCCCCTAATCAGCCCCAGCATTTT. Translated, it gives CASSSPNQPQHF.

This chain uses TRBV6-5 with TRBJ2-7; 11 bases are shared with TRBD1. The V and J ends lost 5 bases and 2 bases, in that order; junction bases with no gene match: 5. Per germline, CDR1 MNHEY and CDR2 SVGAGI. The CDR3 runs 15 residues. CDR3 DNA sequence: TGTGCCAGCAGTACCCAGGACAGGGGGCCCTACGAGCAGTACTTC. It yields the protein CASSTQDRGPYEQYF.

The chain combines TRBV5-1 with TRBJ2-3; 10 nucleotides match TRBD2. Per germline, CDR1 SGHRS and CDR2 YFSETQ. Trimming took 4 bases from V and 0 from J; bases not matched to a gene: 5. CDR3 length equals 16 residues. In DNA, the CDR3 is TGCGCCAGCAGCCATACTAGCGGGACTAGCACAGATACGCAGTATTTT. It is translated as CASSHTSGTSTDTQYF.

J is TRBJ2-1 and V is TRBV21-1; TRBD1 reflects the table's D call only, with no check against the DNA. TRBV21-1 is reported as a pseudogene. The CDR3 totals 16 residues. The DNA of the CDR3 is TGTGCCAGCAGCAAAGCGCCGGGACAGGGGGTCTATGAGCAGTTCTTC. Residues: CASSKAPGQGVYEQFF.

Written as DNA, the CDR3 is TGTGCCAGCAGTTACGAGCGGATGAGCACAGATACGCAGTATTTT. Translating gives CASSYERMSTDTQYF. The chain combines TRBV6-2 or TRBV6-3 with TRBJ2-3; TRBD2 is a possible D gene (5 bases). Trimming left V 2 bases short and J 0 bases short, with 9 bases between. The CDR3 length is 15 residues. CDR1 and CDR2 from the germline V gene are MNHEY and SVGEGT.

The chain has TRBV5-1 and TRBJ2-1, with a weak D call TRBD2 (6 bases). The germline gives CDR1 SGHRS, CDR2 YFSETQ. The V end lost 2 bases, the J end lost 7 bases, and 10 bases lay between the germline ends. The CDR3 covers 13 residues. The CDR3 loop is CASSFPTRNEQFF. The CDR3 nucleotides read TGCGCCAGCAGCTTCCCGACTAGAAATGAGCAGTTCTTC.

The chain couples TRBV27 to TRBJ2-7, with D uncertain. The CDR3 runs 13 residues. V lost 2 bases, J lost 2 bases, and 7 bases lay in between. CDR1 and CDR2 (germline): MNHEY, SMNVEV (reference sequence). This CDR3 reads CASSLGLTYEQYF. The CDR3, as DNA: TGTGCCAGCAGTTTAGGCCTGACCTACGAGCAGTACTTC.

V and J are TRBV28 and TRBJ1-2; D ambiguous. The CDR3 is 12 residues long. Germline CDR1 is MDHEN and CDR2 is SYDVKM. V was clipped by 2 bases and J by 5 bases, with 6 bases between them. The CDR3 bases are TGTGCCAGCAGTTTACCCGGGTATGGCTACACCTTC. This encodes CASSLPGYGYTF.

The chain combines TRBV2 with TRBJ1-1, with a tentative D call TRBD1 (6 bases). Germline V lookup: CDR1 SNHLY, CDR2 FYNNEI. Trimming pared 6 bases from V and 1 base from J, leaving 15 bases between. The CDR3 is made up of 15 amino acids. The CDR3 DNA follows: TGTGCCAGCAGAACAACGGGACACCCGAACACTGAAGCTTTCTTT. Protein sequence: CASRTTGHPNTEAFF. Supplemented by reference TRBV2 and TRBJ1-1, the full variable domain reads EPEVTQTPSHQVTQMGQEVILRCVPISNHLYFYWYRQILGQKVEFLVSFYNNEISEKSEIFDDQFSVERPDGSNFTLKIRSTKLEDSAMYFCASRTTGHPNTEAFFGQGTRLTVV.

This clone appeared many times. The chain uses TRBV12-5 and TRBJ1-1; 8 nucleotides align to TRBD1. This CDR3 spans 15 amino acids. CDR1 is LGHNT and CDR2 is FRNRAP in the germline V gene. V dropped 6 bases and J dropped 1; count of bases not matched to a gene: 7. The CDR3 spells CASGHDRGPNTEAFF. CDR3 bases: TGTGCTAGTGGACACGACAGGGGTCCGAACACTGAAGCTTTCTTT.

As DNA, the CDR3 is TGTGCCAGCAGTTTATCCGGGAAGTCCTACGAGCAGTACTTC. Protein product: CASSLSGKSYEQYF. V and J are TRBV27 and TRBJ2-7; D may be TRBD2 (5 bases). The ends were cut back, 0 bases at V and 1 base at J, with 7 bases in the middle. The length of the CDR3 is 14 residues. The germline CDR1 and CDR2 sequences are MNHEY and SMNVEV (reference sequence).

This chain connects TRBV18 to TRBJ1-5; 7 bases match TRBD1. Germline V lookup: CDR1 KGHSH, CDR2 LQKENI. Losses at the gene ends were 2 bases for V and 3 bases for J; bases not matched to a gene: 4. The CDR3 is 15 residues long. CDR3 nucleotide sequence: TGTGCCAGCTCACCAGGGGGACAGCACAATCAGCCCCAGCATTTT. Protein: CASSPGGQHNQPQHF.

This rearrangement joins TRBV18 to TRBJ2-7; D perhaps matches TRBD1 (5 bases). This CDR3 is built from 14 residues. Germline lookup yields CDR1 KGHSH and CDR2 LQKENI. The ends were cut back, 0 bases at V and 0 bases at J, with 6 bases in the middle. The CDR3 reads CASSPPGRSYEQYF. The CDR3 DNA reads TGTGCCAGCTCACCACCGGGGCGCTCCTACGAGCAGTACTTC.

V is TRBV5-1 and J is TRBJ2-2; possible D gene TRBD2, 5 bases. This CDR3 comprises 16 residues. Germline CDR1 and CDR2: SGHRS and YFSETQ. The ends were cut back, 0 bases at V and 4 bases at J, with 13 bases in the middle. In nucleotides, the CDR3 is TGCGCCAGCAGCTTGGGTGGGAGTGTCGGCACCGGGGAGCTGTTTTTT. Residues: CASSLGGSVGTGELFF.

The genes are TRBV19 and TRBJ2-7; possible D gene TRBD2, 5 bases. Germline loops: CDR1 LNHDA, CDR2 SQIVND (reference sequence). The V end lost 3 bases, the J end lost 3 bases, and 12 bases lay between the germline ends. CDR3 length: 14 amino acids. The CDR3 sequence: CASSIPGSLYEQYF. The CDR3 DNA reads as TGTGCCAGTAGTATTCCGGGGAGCCTCTACGAGCAGTACTTC.

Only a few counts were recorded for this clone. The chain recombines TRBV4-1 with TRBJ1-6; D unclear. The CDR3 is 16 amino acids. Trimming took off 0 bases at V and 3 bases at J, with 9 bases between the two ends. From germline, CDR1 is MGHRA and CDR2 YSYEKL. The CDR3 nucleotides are TGCGCCAGCAGCCAAGACGCGGCCTTCTATAATTCACCCCTCCACTTT. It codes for CASSQDAAFYNSPLHF.

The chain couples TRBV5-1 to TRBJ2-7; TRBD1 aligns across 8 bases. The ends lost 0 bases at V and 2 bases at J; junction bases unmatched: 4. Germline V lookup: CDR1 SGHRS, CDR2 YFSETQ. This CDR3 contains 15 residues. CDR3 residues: CASSLEGQGPYEQYF. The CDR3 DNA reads TGCGCCAGCAGCTTGGAAGGACAGGGCCCCTACGAGCAGTACTTC. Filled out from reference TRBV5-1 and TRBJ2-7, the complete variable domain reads KAGVTQTPRYLIKTRGQQVTLSCSPISGHRSVSWYQQTPGQGLQFLFEYFSETQRNKGNFPGRFSGRQFSNSRSEMNVSTLELGDSALYLCASSLEGQGPYEQYFGPGTRLTVT.

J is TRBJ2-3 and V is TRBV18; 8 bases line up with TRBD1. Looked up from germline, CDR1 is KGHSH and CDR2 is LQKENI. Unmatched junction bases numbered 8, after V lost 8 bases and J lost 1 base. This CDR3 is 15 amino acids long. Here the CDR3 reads CASAHPGQGTDTQYF. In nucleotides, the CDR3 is TGTGCCAGCGCACATCCGGGACAGGGCACAGATACGCAGTATTTT.

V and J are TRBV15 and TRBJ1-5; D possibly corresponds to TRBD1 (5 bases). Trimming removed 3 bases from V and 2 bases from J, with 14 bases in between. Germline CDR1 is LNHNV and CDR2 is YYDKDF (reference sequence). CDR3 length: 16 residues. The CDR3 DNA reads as TGTGCCACCAGCAGCCGGACAAGTTGGGGCAATCAGCCCCAGCATTTT. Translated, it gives CATSSRTSWGNQPQHF.